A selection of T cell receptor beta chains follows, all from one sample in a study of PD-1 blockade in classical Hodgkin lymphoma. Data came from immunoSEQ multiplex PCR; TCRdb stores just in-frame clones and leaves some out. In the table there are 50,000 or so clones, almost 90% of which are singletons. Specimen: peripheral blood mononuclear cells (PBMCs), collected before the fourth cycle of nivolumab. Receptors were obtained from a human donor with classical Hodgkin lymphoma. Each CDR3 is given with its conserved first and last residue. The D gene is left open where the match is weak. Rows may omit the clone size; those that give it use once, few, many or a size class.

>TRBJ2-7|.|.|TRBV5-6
TGTGCCAGCAGCTTGGGTGGTAATTACGAGCAGTACTTC
CASSLGGNYEQYF
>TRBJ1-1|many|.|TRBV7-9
TGTGCCAGCAGCTTTTCCACTGAAGCTTTCTTT
CASSFSTEAFF
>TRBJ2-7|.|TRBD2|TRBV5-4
TGTGCCAGCAGCTTGGGGGGTAGGGGAGGGAGCTCCTACGAGCAGTACTTC
CASSLGGRGGSSYEQYF
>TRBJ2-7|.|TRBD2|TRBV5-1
TGCGCCAGCTCCGCCCTAACCGGGGGGACCTACGAGCAGTACTTC
CASSALTGGTYEQYF
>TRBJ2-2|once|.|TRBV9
TGTGCCAGCAGCATTAGGGTGGGTTCCGGGGAGCTGTTTTTT
CASSIRVGSGELFF
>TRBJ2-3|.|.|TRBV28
TGTGCCTCCCATTCGGGGCGTAGAGGTACGCAGTATTTT
CASHSGRRGTQYF
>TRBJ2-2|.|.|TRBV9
TGTGCCAGCAGCGTAGCTTGGGGAGTGGCCGGGGAGCTGTTTTTT
CASSVAWGVAGELFF
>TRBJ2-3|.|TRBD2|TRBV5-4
TGTGCCAGCAGCTTGGGGCTAGCGGGTAGCACAGATACGCAGTATTTT
CASSLGLAGSTDTQYF
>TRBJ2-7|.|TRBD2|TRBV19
TGTGCCAGTAGTCTTTCTAGCGGGGGACTCTACGAGCAGTACTTC
CASSLSSGGLYEQYF
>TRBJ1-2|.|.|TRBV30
TGTGCCTGGAGCGGGGAGAACTATGGCTACACCTTC
CAWSGENYGYTF
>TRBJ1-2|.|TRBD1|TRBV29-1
TGCAGCGTGGGGGGGACAGGAGACTATGGCTACACCTTC
CSVGGTGDYGYTF
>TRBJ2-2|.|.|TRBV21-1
TGTGCCAGCAGCAAAGGCTTCGGGCGCAGGGGGTATCCGAACACCGGGGAGCTGTTTTTT
CASSKGFGRRGYPNTGELFF
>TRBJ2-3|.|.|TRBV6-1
TGTGCCAGCATCGGGTCCGGGCCCGATACGCAGTATTTT
CASIGSGPDTQYF
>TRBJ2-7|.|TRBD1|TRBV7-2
TGTGCCAGCAGACAGGGGTTGTACGAGCAGTACTTC
CASRQGLYEQYF
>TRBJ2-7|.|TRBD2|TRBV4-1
TGCGCCAGCAGCCAAGATCCCGGGAGCGGGAGTAGATCCGAGCAGTACTTC
CASSQDPGSGSRSEQYF
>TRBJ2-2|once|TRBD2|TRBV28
TGTGCCAGCAGCTTTAGCGGGAGGCGAACCGGGGAGCTGTTTTTT
CASSFSGRRTGELFF
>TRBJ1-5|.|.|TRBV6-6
TGTGCCAGCAGTCCCCATGCGGGGGTCGGCAATCAGCCCCAGCATTTT
CASSPHAGVGNQPQHF
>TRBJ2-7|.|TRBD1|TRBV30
TGTGCCTGGGGACAGGGAATGCACGAGCAGTACTTC
CAWGQGMHEQYF
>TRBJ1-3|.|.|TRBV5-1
TGCGCCAGCAGCTTGGGGGGCTCTGGAAACACCATATATTTT
CASSLGGSGNTIYF
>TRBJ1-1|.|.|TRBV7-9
TGTGCCAGCAGCTTTTGGCTACGGGGCTCTGAAGCTTTCTTT
CASSFWLRGSEAFF
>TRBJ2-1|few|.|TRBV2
TGTGCCAGCGCCTCCCCCAATGAGCAGTTCTTC
CASASPNEQFF
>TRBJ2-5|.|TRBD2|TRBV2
TGTGCCAGCAGGGGGACTAGCGGCCCCCAAGAGACCCAGTACTTC
CASRGTSGPQETQYF
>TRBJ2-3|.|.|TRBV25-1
TGTGCCAGCACACAGGGAAAAACAGATACGCAGTATTTT
CASTQGKTDTQYF